This T cell receptor beta chain was found in a study of blood T cells in healthy people across ages. For the study at large: Every two T cells gave about one barcoded beta molecule via template switching.

Primed by a sample-barcoded 5' primer and a J-beta primer mix, a second PCR proceeded for 7 to 11 cycles. TCRdb called the 5' RACE reads again in MiXCR, with one record for every CDR3 protein. Here the sample spans about 640,000 distinct CDR3 sequences, about 54% being singletons. Germline CDR1 reads KGHDR; CDR2 reads SFDVKD. The length of the CDR3 is 17 residues. V was clipped by 3 bases and J by 7 bases; unmatched bases: 9. The individuals who served as donors were healthy Caucasians living in Russia, aged roughly 6 to 95. The TCR was taken from a man aged 55 to 70 in good health. The chain employs TRBV24-1 and TRBJ2-7, with TRBD2 identical over 15 bases. The specimen was blood. CDR3 residues: CATSDPGTSGGNNEQYF. CDR3 nucleotides: TGTGCCACCAGTGATCCCGGGACTAGCGGGGGGAACAATGAGCAGTACTTC.